This is a list of T cell receptor beta chains from one sample in a study of OX40 agonist ivuxolimab in advanced cancers. TCRdb keeps only in-frame clones here, not all; method: immunoSEQ multiplex PCR. This table has 58,000 or so clones, over 65% appearing once. This specimen consisted of CD4+ or CD8+ T cells sorted from blood, obtained in a trial of the OX40 agonist ivuxolimab. The origin of the receptors is an adult with an advanced solid tumor such as melanoma, head and neck, liver or kidney cancer. The CDR3 runs from the conserved cysteine through the conserved F or W. The order of the fields is clone size, V gene, J gene, D gene, CDR3 DNA, CDR3 protein. The D gene is left open where the match is weak. Some rows mark clone size as missing; the rest say once, few, many or name a class of expanded clone.

size: -
V: TRBV7-2
J: TRBJ2-7
D: TRBD2
DNA: TGTGCCAGCAGCTTAGAAGGCGGGGGGGCTGATCACTTC
CDR3: CASSLEGGGADHF

size: -
V: TRBV27
J: TRBJ1-4
D: -
DNA: TGTGCCAGCAGTTTCCCTTGGAATGAAAAACTGTTTTTT
CDR3: CASSFPWNEKLFF

size: -
V: TRBV6-1
J: TRBJ1-4
D: TRBD1
DNA: TGTGCCAGCAGTGAAGTTGGCAGGGGGCAACTGTTTTTT
CDR3: CASSEVGRGQLFF

size: -
V: TRBV9
J: TRBJ1-2
D: TRBD1
DNA: TGTGCCAGCAGCGACCGGACAGGAGCTGATAATGGCTACACCTTC
CDR3: CASSDRTGADNGYTF

size: -
V: TRBV6-6
J: TRBJ1-5
D: -
DNA: TGTGCCAGCAGTTATCTGGCAGATAGCAATCAGCCCCAGCATTTT
CDR3: CASSYLADSNQPQHF

size: few
V: TRBV10-3
J: TRBJ2-7
D: TRBD1
DNA: TGTGCCATCAGCCCTGACAGGGGGCCTAGCAACGAGCAGTACTTC
CDR3: CAISPDRGPSNEQYF

size: -
V: TRBV15
J: TRBJ1-2
D: TRBD1
DNA: TGTGCCACCAGCAGTCCGCTCGGCAGGGGGCATGGCTACACCTTC
CDR3: CATSSPLGRGHGYTF

size: few
V: TRBV7-2
J: TRBJ2-7
D: -
DNA: TGTGCCAGCAGCGCCCGGCGGGATTACGAGCAGTACTTC
CDR3: CASSARRDYEQYF

size: -
V: TRBV7-2
J: TRBJ2-5
D: -
DNA: TGTGCCAGCAGCTTAGACAACCAAGAGACCCAGTACTTC
CDR3: CASSLDNQETQYF

size: -
V: TRBV27
J: TRBJ2-5
D: -
DNA: TGTGCCAGCAGTTCCCTTCCCTACCCGCAACCGATAACCCAGTACTTC
CDR3: CASSSLPYPQPITQYF

size: -
V: TRBV6-1
J: TRBJ1-2
D: -
DNA: TGTGCCAGCGGTGAGGGGGGGGCCTATGGCTACACCTTC
CDR3: CASGEGGAYGYTF

size: -
V: TRBV18
J: TRBJ2-5
D: -
DNA: TGTGCCAGCTCACCACCGCCGGGGGCCCCCCAAGAGACCCAGTACTTC
CDR3: CASSPPPGAPQETQYF

size: -
V: TRBV7-2
J: TRBJ2-2
D: -
DNA: TGTGCCAGCGGCATAGGGGACCCGAACACCGGGGAGCTGTTTTTT
CDR3: CASGIGDPNTGELFF

size: -
V: TRBV5-4
J: TRBJ1-2
D: TRBD1
DNA: TGTGCCAGCAGTTTGACAGGGACGAGAGGCTACACCTTC
CDR3: CASSLTGTRGYTF

size: -
V: TRBV28
J: TRBJ1-5
D: -
DNA: TGTGCCAGCAGTTTACCATGGACGGGCAATCAGCCCCAGCATTTT
CDR3: CASSLPWTGNQPQHF

size: -
V: TRBV5-4
J: TRBJ2-7
D: TRBD1
DNA: TGTGCCAGCAGCCATGGGACAGACTCCTACGAGCAGTACTTC
CDR3: CASSHGTDSYEQYF

size: -
V: TRBV5-4
J: TRBJ1-6
D: TRBD1
DNA: TGTGCCAGCAGCCCGGGACAGCGGGGTTCACCCCTCCACTTT
CDR3: CASSPGQRGSPLHF

size: -
V: TRBV5-1
J: TRBJ2-5
D: -
DNA: TGCGCCAGCAGCGCTCATTTCCAAGAGACCCAGTACTTC
CDR3: CASSAHFQETQYF

size: -
V: TRBV6-5
J: TRBJ2-3
D: -
DNA: TGTGCCAGCAAAGGGCCCGGCAGCACAGATACGCAGTATTTT
CDR3: CASKGPGSTDTQYF

size: few
V: TRBV19
J: TRBJ1-2
D: -
DNA: TGTGCCAGTAGTCGTCAGGTTGGTGGCTACACCTTC
CDR3: CASSRQVGGYTF

size: -
V: TRBV7-2
J: TRBJ2-5
D: TRBD1
DNA: TGTGCCAGCAGCTCGGACAGGGGGGAATTCGAGACCCAGTACTTC
CDR3: CASSSDRGEFETQYF

size: once
V: TRBV5-4
J: TRBJ1-4
D: TRBD1
DNA: TGTGCCAGCAGCGCGGACAGGGGAGGTAATGAAAAACTGTTTTTT
CDR3: CASSADRGGNEKLFF

size: -
V: TRBV5-4
J: TRBJ1-2
D: -
DNA: TGTGCCAGCAGCTTGCCAGGGGCCTACTATGGCTACACCTTC
CDR3: CASSLPGAYYGYTF

size: -
V: TRBV28
J: TRBJ1-2
D: -
DNA: TGTGCCAGCAGTTCCCACCCGGTGGGGGGCTATGGCTACACCTTC
CDR3: CASSSHPVGGYGYTF

size: -
V: TRBV19
J: TRBJ1-5
D: TRBD1
DNA: TGTGCCAGTAGTGCCCCGGACAGGGCCGGTCAGCCCCAGCATTTT
CDR3: CASSAPDRAGQPQHF

size: -
V: TRBV28
J: TRBJ2-5
D: -
DNA: TGTGCCAGCAGTAAAACCCTACAGGGTACCAATTACCAAGAGACCCAGTACTTC
CDR3: CASSKTLQGTNYQETQYF

size: once
V: TRBV6-5
J: TRBJ1-1
D: TRBD1
DNA: TGTGCCAGCAAGGGGGCATGGTTGGAGACTGAAGCTTTCTTT
CDR3: CASKGAWLETEAFF

size: -
V: TRBV6-5
J: TRBJ1-3
D: -
DNA: TGTGCCAGCAGTCTTCTGAGTGGCTCTGGAAACACCATATATTTT
CDR3: CASSLLSGSGNTIYF

size: -
V: TRBV6-1
J: TRBJ2-6
D: -
DNA: TGTGCCAGTGTTTTTGTGGGGGCCAACGTCCTGACTTTC
CDR3: CASVFVGANVLTF

size: -
V: TRBV6-5
J: TRBJ1-1
D: -
DNA: TGTGCCAGCAGTTACTCGATTATGGGGGCCAACACTGAAGCTTTCTTT
CDR3: CASSYSIMGANTEAFF

size: -
V: TRBV6-1
J: TRBJ1-3
D: -
DNA: TGTGCCAGCAGTGAAGGGATCGGTCGCTCTGGAAACACCATATATTTT
CDR3: CASSEGIGRSGNTIYF

size: -
V: TRBV30
J: TRBJ1-3
D: -
DNA: TGTGCCTGGACAAGCGGGACCCACTCTGGAAACACCATATATTTT
CDR3: CAWTSGTHSGNTIYF

size: -
V: TRBV2
J: TRBJ2-1
D: -
DNA: TGTGCCAGCAGTCAGCGGATGAGCTCCTACAATGAGCAGTTCTTC
CDR3: CASSQRMSSYNEQFF

size: few
V: TRBV6-5
J: TRBJ1-2
D: TRBD1
DNA: TGTGCCAGCAGTAAAACGACAGGGCAGGTTGGCTACACCTTC
CDR3: CASSKTTGQVGYTF

size: -
V: TRBV7-2
J: TRBJ2-1
D: -
DNA: TGTGCCAGCAGCTTAGCGGTCCAAGTGTACTACAATGAGCAGTTCTTC
CDR3: CASSLAVQVYYNEQFF

size: -
V: TRBV6-5
J: TRBJ2-3
D: -
DNA: TGTGCCAGCAGTTACGGGGTCGGGTCGCAGTATTTT
CDR3: CASSYGVGSQYF

size: -
V: TRBV27
J: TRBJ2-5
D: -
DNA: TGTGCCAGCAGTTTTAGGCTAGCGTCTCAAGAGACCCAGTACTTC
CDR3: CASSFRLASQETQYF

size: -
V: TRBV19
J: TRBJ1-6
D: -
DNA: TGTGCCAGTAGTATCGGGTCGGGGGATAATTCACCCCTCCACTTT
CDR3: CASSIGSGDNSPLHF

size: -
V: TRBV7-2
J: TRBJ2-5
D: TRBD1
DNA: TGTGCCAGCAGCTCGAAGACAGGGACCCAAGAGACCCAGTACTTC
CDR3: CASSSKTGTQETQYF

size: once
V: TRBV6-6
J: TRBJ1-5
D: TRBD1
DNA: TGTGCCAGCAGCACCGGGGGGGGACAGAATCAGCCCCAGCATTTT
CDR3: CASSTGGGQNQPQHF

size: -
V: TRBV4-3
J: TRBJ2-1
D: TRBD2
DNA: TGCGCCAGCAGCCAAGAGCCCCGACTAGCGAATGAGCAGTTCTTC
CDR3: CASSQEPRLANEQFF

size: -
V: TRBV28
J: TRBJ1-4
D: TRBD1
DNA: TGTGCCAGCAGTACAGGGGGCTCGGATGAAAAACTGTTTTTT
CDR3: CASSTGGSDEKLFF

size: -
V: TRBV7-8
J: TRBJ2-2
D: -
DNA: TGTGCCAGCAGCTTACTGAATGGGGGGGCAGCCGGGGAGCTGTTTTTT
CDR3: CASSLLNGGAAGELFF

size: few
V: TRBV28
J: TRBJ2-7
D: TRBD1
DNA: TGTGCCAGCAGTGGACAGGGGACCTACGAGCAGTACTTC
CDR3: CASSGQGTYEQYF

size: -
V: TRBV4-1
J: TRBJ2-7
D: TRBD2
DNA: TGCGCCAGCAGCCAAGATCTAGCTCCGGGGGGTTGGGAGCAGTACTTC
CDR3: CASSQDLAPGGWEQYF

size: few
V: TRBV5-1
J: TRBJ1-1
D: -
DNA: TGCGCCAGCAGCTTGGACGGGACTGAAGCTTTCTTT
CDR3: CASSLDGTEAFF

size: -
V: TRBV4-3
J: TRBJ2-7
D: -
DNA: TGCGCCAGCAGCCAAGATGGAGGAGGGGCCCCATACGAGCAGTACTTC
CDR3: CASSQDGGGAPYEQYF

size: -
V: TRBV28
J: TRBJ1-4
D: TRBD1
DNA: TGTGCCAGCAGTCCGGCCGACAGGGGTAATGAAAAACTGTTTTTT
CDR3: CASSPADRGNEKLFF

size: few
V: TRBV6-5
J: TRBJ2-7
D: TRBD1
DNA: TGTGCCAGCAGTTACTCACAGGGGCCCTCCTACGAGCAGTACTTC
CDR3: CASSYSQGPSYEQYF

size: once
V: TRBV6-1
J: TRBJ1-4
D: -
DNA: TGTGCCGGGGGTCCGGGGACGTATAATGAAAAACTGTTTTTT
CDR3: CAGGPGTYNEKLFF

size: -
V: TRBV5-1
J: TRBJ1-1
D: TRBD1
DNA: TGCGCCAGCAGCCTTGGACAGGGGGAAGGTCTTAGCACTGAAGCTTTCTTT
CDR3: CASSLGQGEGLSTEAFF

size: -
V: TRBV28
J: TRBJ1-1
D: -
DNA: TGTGCCAGCAGTTTAATACGGGAGGACACTGAAGCTTTCTTT
CDR3: CASSLIREDTEAFF